This T cell receptor (beta chain) was found in a study of cytomegalovirus exposure and HLA in healthy donors. The CDR3 has 15 amino acids. Trimming shortened V by 3 bases and J by 2 bases, and 13 bases separated the two germline ends. Germline V gene data show CDR1 as LGHNT and CDR2 as FRNRAP. The PCR was carried out with 60 Vbeta primers and 13 Jbeta primers. Generated by immunoSEQ multiplex PCR, the TCRdb table keeps only in-frame clones and is missing some. The data show 200,000 or so clones, 70% to 80% seen once. This receptor was identified in a girl aged 2 to 10 in good health and CMV-seronegative. This chain uses TRBV12-5 with TRBJ2-5; D perhaps matches TRBD2 (5 bases). Specimen: PBMCs. CDR3 loop: CASGFGGPGQETQYF. CDR3 DNA sequence: TGTGCTAGTGGTTTTGGAGGACCGGGACAAGAGACCCAGTACTTC. Full variable domain (remainder filled in from reference TRBV12-5 and TRBJ2-5): DARVTQTPRHKVTEMGQEVTMRCQPILGHNTVFWYRQTMMQGLELLAYFRNRAPLDDSGMPKDRFSAEMPDATLATLKIQPSEPRDSAVYFCASGFGGPGQETQYFGPGTRLLVL.